This is a list of T cell receptor beta chains from one sample in a study of T cells in Graves' hyperthyroidism and ophthalmopathy. TCRdb re-called the multiplex PCR reads through MiXCR, storing one row per CDR3 protein. The sample holds 400,000 to 550,000 distinct CDR3 sequences, 13% to 15% seen once. Material: blood. The receptors originated from a woman under 30 with Graves' hyperthyroidism. Each CDR3 is given with its conserved first and last residue. A D gene is named only where the DNA matches it firmly. Rows give clone size only sometimes, using once, few, many, or a class for an expanded clone.

cdr3_aa cdr3_nt j_call clone_size d_call v_call
CSVDQGADEQFF TGCAGCGTTGATCAGGGGGCGGATGAGCAGTTCTTC TRBJ2-1 - TRBD1 TRBV29-1
CASSTGLAGEMSNEQFF TGTGCCAGCAGCACAGGACTAGCGGGAGAAATGTCCAATGAGCAGTTCTTC TRBJ2-1 - TRBD2 TRBV7-9
CASSELAGGAEQYF TGTGCCAGCAGTGAGTTGGCGGGAGGAGCCGAGCAGTACTTC TRBJ2-7 many TRBD2 TRBV6-1
CASSEASGQGYGYTF TGTGCCAGCAGTGAAGCATCGGGACAGGGTTATGGCTACACCTTC TRBJ1-2 - TRBD1 TRBV6-1
CSARSPPGPLVGSSYNEQFF TGCAGTGCTAGATCTCCCCCCGGGCCACTAGTGGGCTCCTCCTACAATGAGCAGTTCTTC TRBJ2-1 - - TRBV20-1
CASSPQQYTQYF TGCGCCAGCAGCCCCCAACAATATACGCAGTATTTT TRBJ2-3 many - TRBV5-1
CASSPPTSGRSRGNEQFF TGTGCCAGCAGTCCCCCGACTAGCGGGAGGAGCCGCGGCAATGAGCAGTTCTTC TRBJ2-1 few TRBD2 TRBV6-1
CASSPSTARLNTEAFF TGTGCCAGCAGCCCCTCGACAGCTCGGCTGAACACTGAAGCTTTCTTT TRBJ1-1 - - TRBV5-4
CAWSVQTNGYTF TGTGCCTGGAGTGTACAGACTAATGGCTACACCTTC TRBJ1-2 many - TRBV30
CASSAQGINQPQHF TGTGCCAGCAGCGCACAGGGGATAAATCAGCCCCAGCATTTT TRBJ1-5 few TRBD1 TRBV7-9
CASSLEPGQAEKLFF TGTGCCAGCAGCTTGGAACCGGGACAGGCAGAAAAACTGTTTTTT TRBJ1-4 few TRBD1 TRBV5-8
CASSLTRGQRQETQYF TGTGCCAGCAGCCTTACCCGGGGACAGCGCCAAGAGACCCAGTACTTC TRBJ2-5 many TRBD1 TRBV3-1
CSATDKMGANEKLFF TGCAGTGCTACGGACAAGATGGGGGCTAATGAAAAACTGTTTTTT TRBJ1-4 many - TRBV20-1
CASTMTGDTEAFF TGTGCCAGCACCATGACCGGGGACACTGAAGCTTTCTTT TRBJ1-1 many - TRBV14
CASSWELADYEQYF TGTGCCAGCAGCTGGGAACTAGCGGACTACGAGCAGTACTTC TRBJ2-7 many TRBD2 TRBV11-3
CASSQPSGGPYEQYF TGCGCCAGCAGCCAACCGAGCGGGGGCCCCTACGAGCAGTACTTC TRBJ2-7 many TRBD2 TRBV4-1
CASSLSLAGSNQPQHF TGTGCCAGCAGCTTGTCATTGGCAGGGAGCAATCAGCCCCAGCATTTT TRBJ1-5 - - TRBV5-5
CSAREWGYGANVLTF TGCAGTGCTAGAGAATGGGGGTACGGGGCCAACGTCCTGACTTTC TRBJ2-6 many - TRBV20-1
CASPPARGAWGYTF TGTGCCAGTCCACCCGCGAGGGGGGCGTGGGGCTACACCTTC TRBJ1-2 many - TRBV27
CAWSVGRTATWNEQFF TGTGCCTGGAGTGTAGGGCGAACAGCCACTTGGAATGAGCAGTTCTTC TRBJ2-1 many - TRBV30
CSARWGGETQYF TGCAGTGCTAGGTGGGGAGGGGAGACCCAGTACTTC TRBJ2-5 - TRBD2 TRBV20-1
CASSQGRNAGELFF TGTGCCAGCAGCCAAGGCCGTAACGCCGGGGAGCTGTTTTTT TRBJ2-2 many - TRBV3-1
CASSLGGGNSNQPQHF TGCGCCAGCAGCTTGGGCGGGGGCAATAGCAATCAGCCCCAGCATTTT TRBJ1-5 many - TRBV5-1
CASSQWEEKGKLFF TGTGCCAGCAGCCAATGGGAAGAGAAGGGGAAACTGTTTTTT TRBJ1-4 many - TRBV3-1
CASSLRDRGTNEKLFF TGTGCCAGCAGTCTCCGGGACAGGGGTACTAATGAAAAACTGTTTTTT TRBJ1-4 many TRBD1 TRBV6-1
CASSRWARGNSPLHF TGTGCCAGCAGCCGGTGGGCCCGTGGTAATTCACCCCTCCACTTT TRBJ1-6 many - TRBV6-1
CASSSSDRVGGETQYF TGTGCCAGCAGTTCATCGGACAGGGTAGGGGGAGAGACCCAGTACTTC TRBJ2-5 many TRBD1 TRBV12-3/TRBV12-4
CASIPGTGFKQFF TGTGCCAGCATCCCCGGGACAGGGTTTAAGCAGTTCTTC TRBJ2-1 few TRBD1 TRBV16
CASSQDRQGNYGYTF TGCGCCAGCAGCCAAGATCGACAGGGGAACTATGGCTACACCTTC TRBJ1-2 - TRBD1 TRBV4-1
CASSVSSSREDEQYF TGTGCCAGCAGCGTCTCCTCCTCCAGGGAGGACGAGCAGTACTTC TRBJ2-7 many - TRBV9
CASSFPRQGSPDTQYF TGTGCCAGCAGCTTCCCCCGACAGGGAAGCCCAGATACGCAGTATTTT TRBJ2-3 - TRBD1 TRBV7-9
CASSLAEGWTDTQYF TGTGCCAGCAGCTTAGCAGAGGGGTGGACAGATACGCAGTATTTT TRBJ2-3 many - TRBV11-2
CASSFAGGGNEQFF TGCGCCAGCAGCTTTGCGGGAGGGGGGAATGAGCAGTTCTTC TRBJ2-1 many TRBD2 TRBV5-1
CASSKLEGGETQYF TGTGCCAGCAGTAAATTAGAGGGTGGAGAGACCCAGTACTTC TRBJ2-5 many - TRBV6-1
CSARRTGERDTQYF TGCAGTGCTAGGCGGACAGGGGAAAGAGATACGCAGTATTTT TRBJ2-3 many TRBD1 TRBV20-1
CASRARRSNIQYF TGTGCCAGCAGGGCTCGAAGGAGTAACATTCAGTACTTC TRBJ2-4 many - TRBV2
CASSPAGGVNEKLFF TGTGCCAGCAGTCCAGCCGGGGGGGTTAATGAAAAACTGTTTTTT TRBJ1-4 many - TRBV28
CASSLGIAGILGSYNEQFF TGTGCCAGCAGCTTAGGGATAGCGGGAATTTTGGGCTCCTACAATGAGCAGTTCTTC TRBJ2-1 few TRBD2 TRBV7-3
CSARDWIQGRNQPQHF TGCAGTGCTAGAGATTGGATACAGGGGCGCAATCAGCCCCAGCATTTT TRBJ1-5 many TRBD1 TRBV20-1
CAISPVDPGSGNTIYF TGTGCCATCAGTCCAGTCGACCCAGGGTCCGGAAACACCATATATTTT TRBJ1-3 few - TRBV10-3
CASSSPEAGMSYNEQFF TGTGCCAGCAGCTCGCCCGAAGCGGGGATGTCCTACAATGAGCAGTTCTTC TRBJ2-1 many TRBD2 TRBV7-3
CASSIWTGGASAPGYTF TGTGCCAGTAGTATCTGGACAGGGGGCGCCTCTGCTCCTGGCTACACCTTC TRBJ1-2 - TRBD1 TRBV19
CASGLVPKFGAIYGYTF TGTGCTAGTGGTTTGGTCCCCAAATTTGGGGCCATCTATGGCTACACCTTC TRBJ1-2 many - TRBV12-5
CASSPSMGTEAFF TGTGCCAGTAGTCCCAGCATGGGCACTGAAGCTTTCTTT TRBJ1-1 many - TRBV19
CASSATSDSPLEQYF TGTGCCAGCAGCGCCACGTCCGACAGCCCTCTCGAGCAGTACTTC TRBJ2-7 many - TRBV7-2
CASSPTGYNEQFF TGTGCCAGCTCCCCCACAGGGTACAATGAGCAGTTCTTC TRBJ2-1 many - TRBV14
CASSNRGDTEAFF TGTGCCAGCAGCAACAGGGGCGACACTGAAGCTTTCTTT TRBJ1-1 many TRBD1 TRBV11-2
CASSSYVGQRNTEAFF TGTGCCAGCAGTTCCTACGTGGGGCAACGGAACACTGAAGCTTTCTTT TRBJ1-1 - - TRBV6-2/TRBV6-3
CATQRLLTDTQYF TGTGCCACTCAACGGCTCCTGACAGATACGCAGTATTTT TRBJ2-3 few - TRBV12-3/TRBV12-4
CASGQGPRKELQPQHF TGTGCCAGCGGACAGGGGCCGAGGAAAGAACTACAGCCCCAGCATTTT TRBJ1-5 - TRBD1 TRBV19
CASSQGGLAPNEQFF TGTGCCAGCAGCCAGGGGGGACTAGCGCCGAATGAGCAGTTCTTC TRBJ2-1 once TRBD2 TRBV12-3/TRBV12-4
CASSYRDESDQPQHF TGTGCCAGCAGCTACCGGGACGAGTCTGATCAGCCCCAGCATTTT TRBJ1-5 many - TRBV11-2
CASSFYICSAGRTSVNEQFF - TRBJ2-1 - - TRBV7-3